This T cell receptor beta chain comes out of a study of blood T cells in healthy people across ages. Findings of the study overall: In older individuals, TCR beta diversity per million T cells was lower, falling roughly linearly with age.

A single count supports this clonotype. Its antigen remains unknown. Peripheral blood was drawn, 7.5 to 10 milliliters per donor. Total RNA extraction produced at least 5.5 micrograms (per sample) for the study. The V gene lost 3 bases and the J gene lost 6 bases, with 18 bases spanning the gap. CDR1 and CDR2 (germline): SGDLS, YYNGEE. This CDR3 has 15 amino acids. Together with a sample-barcoded 5' primer, a J-beta primer mix was included in a second PCR lasting roughly 6 to 12 cycles. All cDNA molecules were each tagged by a template-switch adaptor with 12 random nucleotides. TCRdb fed the 5' RACE reads into MiXCR, producing one record per CDR3 protein. Among 850,000 to 1,000,000 distinct CDR3 sequences listed, 48% were seen once.

The chain employs TRBV9 and TRBJ1-2; perhaps TRBD1 as D (6 bases). The sequence came from a man younger than 45 in good health. Input material: blood. The CDR3 spells CASSATQGPGDGYTF. The CDR3, as DNA: TGTGCCAGCAGCGCAACCCAGGGGCCAGGGGATGGCTACACCTTC.